This paragraph reports one T cell receptor (beta chain). Its antigen is not known. The entry originates in a study of T-cell memory formation after mild COVID-19. Study context: Among the donors, TCR clusters were largely specific to each donor.

Study-wide results and limits: Some SARS-CoV-2-responding clones were already detected in memory before infection. The authors left the SARS-CoV-2 specificity of second-wave clones peaking on day 37 unconfirmed.

Germline V gene sequence: CDR1 MNHEY, CDR2 SMNVEV (reference sequence). V was shortened by 5 bases and J by 1 base, with 9 bases between the two germline ends. The length of the CDR3 is 14 residues. Via MiXCR, TCRdb re-called the 5' RACE reads, giving one row per CDR3 protein. The table lists 450,000 to 650,000 distinct CDR3 sequences, about a fifth of them singletons. Specimen: PBMCs or a T cell subset sorted from them (not recorded which). The TCR originated in an adult woman who had mild COVID-19 (a few samples of this study predate the infection). Cell type and time point are not known. The chain is built from TRBV27 and TRBJ1-5, with no clear D. The CDR3 DNA reads TGTGCCAGCAGTCTATGGGGAAGCAATCAGCCCCAGCATTTT. Its translation: CASSLWGSNQPQHF.